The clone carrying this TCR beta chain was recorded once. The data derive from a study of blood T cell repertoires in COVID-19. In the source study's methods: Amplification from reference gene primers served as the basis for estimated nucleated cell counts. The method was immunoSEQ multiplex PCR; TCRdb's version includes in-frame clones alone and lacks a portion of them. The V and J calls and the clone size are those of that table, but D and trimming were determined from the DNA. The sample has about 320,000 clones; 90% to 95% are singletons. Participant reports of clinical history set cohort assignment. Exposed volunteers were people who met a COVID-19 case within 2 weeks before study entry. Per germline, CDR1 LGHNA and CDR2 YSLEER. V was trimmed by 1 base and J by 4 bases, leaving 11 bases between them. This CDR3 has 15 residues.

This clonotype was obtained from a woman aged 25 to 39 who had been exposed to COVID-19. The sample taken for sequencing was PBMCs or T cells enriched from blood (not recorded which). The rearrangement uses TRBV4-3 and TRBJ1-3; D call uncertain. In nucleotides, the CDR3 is TGCGCCAGCAGCCAAGCCAAGGGAGGGGGAAACACCATATATTTT. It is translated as CASSQAKGGGNTIYF.